The 22 T cell receptor beta chains given below trace back to one sample, sequenced in a study of T-cell reconstitution after alpha-beta-depleted transplantation in children. As it was prepared, the TCRbeta library received unique molecular identifiers. TCRdb reanalysed the PCR reads using MiXCR and keeps one entry per CDR3 protein. The sample records more than 200,000 distinct CDR3 sequences, more than 7.5% being singletons. The source was PBMCs from the stem cell graft donor, collected from the stem cell graft. The receptors were gathered from a human donor who donated a stem cell graft to a child with SCID.

This clonotype has at least ten counts. This chain connects TRBV2 to TRBJ1-5, with D perhaps TRBD1 (6 bases). The CDR3 spans 15 residues. V lost 4 bases and J lost 1, with 11 bases in between. CDR1 is SNHLY and CDR2 is FYNNEI in the germline V gene. The CDR3 is CASSGTDASNQPQHF. CDR3 DNA: TGTGCCAGCAGTGGGACAGACGCGAGCAATCAGCCCCAGCATTTT.

The chain has TRBV7-6 and TRBJ1-4; no firm D call. Germline V gene data show CDR1 as SGHVS and CDR2 as FNYEAQ. CDR3 length equals 14 residues. V was cut by 3 bases and J by 7 bases, with 12 bases left in between. CDR3 nucleotide sequence: TGTGCCAGCAGCTTGGGAGGGTATACTGAAAAACTGTTTTTT. As protein: CASSLGGYTEKLFF.

There are many counts of this clonotype. This chain uses TRBV20-1 with TRBJ2-3; 7 bases are shared with TRBD1. The CDR3 runs to 16 residues. V trimming: 5 bases; J trimming: 2 bases; junction bases outside the gene matches: 13. Germline V gene data show CDR1 as DFQATT and CDR2 as SNEGSKA (reference sequence). CDR3 sequence: CSALPVTGYSTDTQYF. In nucleotides, the CDR3 is TGCAGTGCTCTCCCTGTGACAGGGTATTCCACAGATACGCAGTATTTT.

This clonotype was counted ten times or more. The chain carries TRBV20-1 and TRBJ2-3; the match to TRBD2 covers 11 bases. Looked up from germline, CDR1 is DFQATT and CDR2 is SNEGSKA (reference sequence). The length of the CDR3 is 16 residues. J gave up 9 bases and V 5 bases, and 16 bases lay outside the gene matches. The CDR3 region is CSAPLRVSGGAGTQYF. The DNA for the CDR3 is TGCAGTGCTCCCCTGAGGGTTAGCGGGGGGGCGGGAACGCAGTATTTT.

This clonotype was observed at least ten times. This chain joins TRBV18 and TRBJ1-6, with 7 bases fitting TRBD1. Trimming cost V 0 bases and J 10 bases; bases outside gene matches: 6. CDR1 and CDR2 (germline): KGHSH, LQKENI. This CDR3 spans 15 amino acids. The CDR3 DNA reads as TGTGCCAGCTCACCACCGGGACAGACTGACTCACCCCTCCACTTT. As protein: CASSPPGQTDSPLHF.

There are many counts of this clonotype. The V and J genes are TRBV12-3 or TRBV12-4 and TRBJ2-5; D unclear. This CDR3 comprises 11 residues. Trimming removed 6 bases from V and 3 bases from J, with 5 bases in between. CDR3 sequence (DNA): TGTGCCAGCAGCAAAAAAGAGACCCAGTACTTC. Encoded protein: CASSKKETQYF.

This clonotype was recorded at least ten times. The chain uses TRBV5-1 and TRBJ2-5, with a possible D match to TRBD2 (5 bases). CDR1 and CDR2 from the germline V gene are SGHRS and YFSETQ. The length of the CDR3 is 14 residues. Trimming left V 4 bases short and J 2 bases short, with 12 bases between. CDR3 DNA sequence: TGCGCCAGCAGCCCCCGGGATCCGCAAGAGACCCAGTACTTC. Translated: CASSPRDPQETQYF.

The chain has TRBV29-1 and TRBJ2-3; weak D call: TRBD1 (5 bases). Trimming stripped 8 bases from V and 9 bases from J, with 15 bases between. CDR3 length equals 11 residues. Looked up from germline, CDR1 is SQVTM and CDR2 is ANQGSEA. CDR3 in DNA: TGCAGCACTCAAGGGGCGGAGACGCAGTATTTT. This gives the protein CSTQGAETQYF.

This clonotype was seen a few times. The V gene is TRBV7-9, the J gene TRBJ1-6; possible D gene TRBD1, 6 bases. Germline V gives CDR1 SEHNR, CDR2 FQNEAQ (reference sequence). Trimming left V 8 bases short and J 6 bases short, with 8 bases between. This CDR3 contains 12 residues. In DNA, the CDR3 is TGTGCCAGCGGGACACTTAATTCACCCCTCCACTTT. Encoded protein: CASGTLNSPLHF.

The sample holds many counts of this clonotype. The rearrangement links TRBV25-1 to TRBJ2-3; possible D gene TRBD2, 6 bases. The CDR3 sequence is 15 residues long. Germline-derived CDR1 and CDR2 are MGHDK and SYGVNS. V was clipped by 3 bases and J by 7 bases, with 17 bases between them. CDR3 in DNA: TGTGCCAGCAGTGATCCCTGGGGGGTGGTTAATACGCAGTATTTT. Protein sequence: CASSDPWGVVNTQYF. Combining the CDR3 with reference TRBV25-1 and TRBJ2-3 gives the whole variable domain EADIYQTPRYLVIGTGKKITLECSQTMGHDKMYWYQQDPGMELHLIHYSYGVNSTEKGDLSSESTVSRIRTEHFPLTLESARPSHTSQYLCASSDPWGVVNTQYFGPGTRLTVL.

Ten or more counts support this clonotype. This sequence joins TRBV5-5 and TRBJ1-6, with 8 bases aligning to TRBD1. Germline assignment: CDR1 SGHKS and CDR2 YYEKEE (reference sequence). V shed 2 bases and J 6 bases; nucleotides not matched to a gene: 4. This CDR3 is 15 amino acids long. In DNA, the CDR3 is TGTGCCAGCAGCTTATTACAGGGGGGTAATTCACCCCTCCACTTT. It codes for CASSLLQGGNSPLHF.

This clonotype was recorded at least ten times. The chain joins TRBV12-3 or TRBV12-4 to TRBJ2-2, with 9 bases matching TRBD1. With V trimmed by 4 bases and J by 1 base, 4 bases remained unmatched. CDR3 length: 16 amino acids. CDR3 sequence: CASSSGTGLNTGELFF. In DNA, the CDR3 is TGTGCCAGCAGTTCCGGGACAGGGTTGAACACCGGGGAGCTGTTTTTT.

The table lists this clonotype with many counts. V gene TRBV3-1 combines with J gene TRBJ2-3; D remains ambiguous. Deletions cut 2 bases from V and 6 bases from J, with 15 bases between. Germline lookup yields CDR1 LGHDT and CDR2 YNNKEL (reference sequence). The CDR3 runs to 15 residues. This CDR3 is CASSQRLAVVDTQYF. In nucleotides, the CDR3 is TGTGCCAGCAGCCAAAGACTGGCGGTTGTGGATACGCAGTATTTT.

This clonotype was detected ten times or more. J is TRBJ2-1 and V is TRBV20-1, with 8 bases identical to TRBD2. The CDR3 sequence is 16 residues long. CDR1 is DFQATT, CDR2 SNEGSKA, per germline (reference sequence). The ends lost 0 bases at V and 1 base at J; junction bases unmatched: 5. Here the CDR3 DNA reads TGCAGTGCTAGAGATGCGACTAGCGATTCCTACAATGAGCAGTTCTTC. Translation: CSARDATSDSYNEQFF.

Ten or more counts support this clonotype. The chain has TRBV11-2 and TRBJ1-1; TRBD1 might be the D (6 bases). CDR1 and CDR2 (germline): SGHAT, FQNNGV. This CDR3 contains 14 residues. With 5 bases removed from V and 1 base from J, the gap between germline ends came to 11 bases. CDR3 protein: CASSPGQTNTEAFF. The CDR3, as DNA: TGTGCCAGCAGCCCCGGACAGACGAACACTGAAGCTTTCTTT. Full variable domain (outside the CDR3, taken from reference TRBV11-2 and TRBJ1-1): EAGVAQSPRYKIIEKRQSVAFWCNPISGHATLYWYQQILGQGPKLLIQFQNNGVVDDSQLPKDRFSAERLKGVDSTLKIQPAKLEDSAVYLCASSPGQTNTEAFFGQGTRLTVV.

This clonotype was seen at least ten times. The rearrangement joins TRBV4-2 to TRBJ2-3, with 8 bases fitting TRBD2. Unmatched junction bases numbered 8, after V lost 1 base and J lost 5 bases. Germline V gene data show CDR1 as LGHNA and CDR2 as YNFKEQ. This CDR3 spans 16 amino acids. CDR3 in amino acids: CASSQAAGVGGDTQYF. CDR3 bases: TGTGCCAGCAGCCAAGCAGCGGGGGTGGGAGGAGATACGCAGTATTTT.

The chain is built from TRBV29-1 and TRBJ1-1, with TRBD1 as a possible D gene (5 bases). This CDR3 is built from 13 residues. From germline, CDR1 is SQVTM and CDR2 ANQGSEA. With 6 bases removed from V and 7 bases from J, the gap between germline ends came to 18 bases. The CDR3 spells CSVGNGGRGEAFF. The CDR3 region has the DNA TGCAGCGTCGGTAACGGGGGTCGAGGTGAAGCTTTCTTT.

This clonotype has a count of ten or more. This chain links TRBV5-1 with TRBJ1-2; D gene ambiguous. This CDR3 has 14 amino acids. CDR1 and CDR2 (germline): SGHRS, YFSETQ. Trimming cost V 4 bases and J 4 bases, with 14 bases left between them. CDR3 residues: CASSGEDRPYGYTF. The CDR3 coding sequence is TGCGCCAGCAGCGGAGAAGACCGACCCTATGGCTACACCTTC.

This clonotype was observed at least ten times. The chain uses TRBV12-3 or TRBV12-4 and TRBJ1-5; the match to TRBD1 covers 10 bases. J lost 3 bases, V lost 6 bases, and 14 bases had no gene match. This CDR3 is built from 18 residues. CDR3 amino acids: CASRRGVRQGADNQPQHF. The CDR3 DNA is TGTGCCAGCAGGCGGGGAGTACGACAGGGGGCTGACAATCAGCCCCAGCATTTT.

This clonotype was counted ten times or more. This sequence joins TRBV20-1 and TRBJ2-7; D is possibly TRBD2 (6 bases). This CDR3 region has 13 residues. Germline assignment: CDR1 DFQATT and CDR2 SNEGSKA (reference sequence). Trimming stripped 6 bases from V and 4 bases from J, with 16 bases between. CDR3 DNA sequence: TGCAGTGCGCCCCGGGGCGGGACGTACGAGCAGTACTTC. Protein sequence: CSAPRGGTYEQYF.

This clonotype was seen repeatedly, ten times or more. The rearrangement links TRBV12-3 or TRBV12-4 to TRBJ1-5; D uncertain. This CDR3 contains 15 residues. The V gene lost 6 bases and the J gene lost 3 bases, with 15 bases spanning the gap. CDR3 sequence reads: CASSTAPGSNQPQHF. The CDR3 DNA reads TGTGCCAGCAGCACTGCCCCAGGATCCAATCAGCCCCAGCATTTT.

This clonotype was observed many times. The V gene is TRBV7-6, the J gene TRBJ1-1, with unresolved D. Germline V gene sequence: CDR1 SGHVS, CDR2 FNYEAQ. This CDR3 contains 15 residues. V gave up 4 bases and J gave up 6 bases, with 18 bases separating them. As DNA, the CDR3 is TGTGCCAGCAGCTCCTTATTAGGAGGAAATGCTGAAGCTTTCTTT. Protein: CASSSLLGGNAEAFF. The full variable domain, in which reference TRBV7-6 and TRBJ1-1 provide the parts outside the CDR3, is GAGVSQSPRYKVTKRGQDVALRCDPISGHVSLYWYRQALGQGPEFLTYFNYEAQQDKSGLPNDRFSAERPEGSISTLTIQRTEQRDSAMYRCASSSLLGGNAEAFFGQGTRLTVV.